The 5 T cell receptor beta chains reported below all come from one sample, sequenced in a study of T cell clonality in common variable immunodeficiency. Profiling relied on immunoSEQ multiplex PCR, and the TCRdb table lists in-frame clones only, not all of them. The table lists about 59,000 clones, with no singletons. Sequencing input: peripheral blood mononuclear cells. The source is a person aged 18-69 years in good health.

This clone appeared many times. The CDR3 extends 3 residues past the end of the read, so its final part is completed from the germline J gene. The V call is TRBV7-2, the J call TRBJ1-2, with D perhaps matching TRBD1 (6 bases). The CDR3 contains 14 residues. V lost 5 bases and J 0 bases, leaving 10 bases between the germline ends. Germline V gene lookup returns CDR1 SGHTA and CDR2 FQGNSA. The CDR3 region is CASSRTVSNYGYTF. The covered CDR3 bases are TGTGCCAGCAGCCGGACAGTTTCTAACTATGGC.

This clone has at least ten counts. The sequenced fragment ends 3 residues before the CDR3 boundary, so the rest is inferred from the germline J gene. The rearrangement uses TRBV20-1 and TRBJ1-2; tentatively, D is TRBD1 (6 bases). This CDR3 has 12 amino acids. The V gene lost 3 bases and the J gene lost 5 bases, with 10 bases spanning the gap. Germline lookup yields CDR1 DFQATT and CDR2 SNEGSKA (reference sequence). CDR3 DNA, as far as it was read: TGCAGTGCTAGTCGTACAGGGTATGGC. Translated, it gives CSASRTGYG. The whole CDR3 sequence reads CSASRTGYGYTF.

There are many counts of this clone. Read data end 3 residues before the CDR3 end; the end is taken from the germline J gene. The chain is built from TRBV14 and TRBJ1-5, with no clear D. The V end lost 2 bases, the J end lost 4 bases, and 6 bases lay between the germline ends. The CDR3 contains 13 residues. CDR1 is SGHDN, CDR2 FVKESK, per germline. CDR3 DNA (partial): TGTGCCAGCAGCCAACAGTTAAATCAGCCC. The encoded protein is CASSQQLNQP. Given in full, the CDR3 is CASSQQLNQPQHF.

This clone was seen repeatedly, ten times or more. Read coverage stops 3 residues before the CDR3 terminus; the germline J gene supplies the remainder. The J gene is TRBJ2-3, the V gene TRBV11-3; a possible D gene is TRBD2 (6 bases). V lost 5 bases and J 6 bases, leaving 18 bases between the germline ends. The CDR3 is 15 amino acids. Germline assignment: CDR1 SGHNT and CDR2 YENEEA. CDR3 bases read: TGTGCCAGCAGCCACCGGGACTTCGCCTCGGATACG. Translation: CASSHRDFASDT. In full, the CDR3 reads CASSHRDFASDTQYF.

Ten or more counts support this clone. CDR3 sequence reads: CSATRTERERAFF. The DNA read from the CDR3 is TGCAGTGCTACCCGGACAGAACGGGAGCGG. The V gene is TRBV20-1, the J gene TRBJ1-1, with D possibly matching TRBD1 (6 bases). The read terminates 3 residues ahead of where the CDR3 ends, so the germline J gene completes it. Germline CDR1 is DFQATT and CDR2 is SNEGSKA (reference sequence). The CDR3 has 13 amino acids.